This is a list of T cell receptor beta chains from one sample in a study of blood T cell repertoires in COVID-19. Sequenced by immunoSEQ multiplex PCR; TCRdb stores in-frame clones only, minus some. The table lists about 410,000 clones, over 75% of them singletons. The sample taken for sequencing was peripheral blood. The receptors come from a woman in her thirties or forties with COVID-19, enrolled during active disease. CDR3s include the opening cysteine and the closing phenylalanine or tryptophan. Fields, in order: D gene, clone size, J gene, V gene, CDR3 protein, CDR3 DNA. D genes are given only for firm matches. Clone size is shown for a subset of rows, as once, few, many or a class of expanded clone.

-	-	TRBJ2-7	TRBV7-9	CASSLMGRPYEQYF	TGTGCCAGCAGCTTAATGGGCAGACCCTACGAGCAGTACTTC
-	-	TRBJ1-2	TRBV27	CASSPTRVNYGYTF	TGTGCCAGCAGTCCCACTAGGGTTAACTATGGCTACACCTTC
TRBD1	few	TRBJ1-2	TRBV6-5	CASSPGTGENYGYTF	TGTGCCAGCAGTCCGGGGACAGGGGAAAACTATGGCTACACCTTC
-	-	TRBJ2-3	TRBV10-3	CAISETEGDTQYF	TGTGCCATCAGTGAGACGGAGGGGGATACGCAGTATTTT
-	-	TRBJ2-6	TRBV19	CASSMRQARSGANVLTF	TGTGCCAGTAGTATGCGACAGGCGCGCTCTGGGGCCAACGTCCTGACTTTC
-	-	TRBJ1-1	TRBV18	CASSRPGEAFF	TGTGCCAGCTCACGGCCAGGGGAAGCTTTCTTT
TRBD1	-	TRBJ1-4	TRBV29-1	CSVEDRGEKLFF	TGCAGCGTTGAGGACAGGGGGGAAAAACTGTTTTTT
TRBD1	few	TRBJ1-4	TRBV6-4	CASRATGTGNEKLFF	TGTGCCAGCAGAGCAACCGGGACAGGGAATGAAAAACTGTTTTTT
-	-	TRBJ2-2	TRBV6-4	CASSKDAATGELFF	TGTGCCAGCAGCAAGGATGCGGCCACCGGGGAGCTGTTTTTT
-	-	TRBJ1-2	TRBV29-1	CSVDGRSLYGYTF	TGCAGCGTTGATGGCAGGTCACTCTATGGCTACACCTTC
-	once	TRBJ1-1	TRBV18	CASSPTASNTEAFF	TGTGCCAGCTCACCCACAGCCTCGAACACTGAAGCTTTCTTT
TRBD1	-	TRBJ1-6	TRBV6-2/TRBV6-3	CASSPTGSSSPLHF	TGTGCCAGCAGTCCGACAGGGAGTAGTTCACCCCTCCACTTT
TRBD1	-	TRBJ1-5	TRBV5-1	CASSLQGMSNQPQHF	TGCGCCAGCAGCTTACAGGGGATGAGCAATCAGCCCCAGCATTTT
-	once	TRBJ2-3	TRBV5-1	CASSLNPSGTDTQYF	TGCGCCAGCAGCTTGAATCCCAGTGGCACAGATACGCAGTATTTT
-	-	TRBJ1-1	TRBV19	CASSRTVNTEAFF	TGTGCCAGTAGTCGGACAGTCAACACTGAAGCTTTCTTT
TRBD1	-	TRBJ2-3	TRBV10-1	CASSFRQGRITDTQYF	TGCGCCAGCAGTTTCAGACAGGGGCGGATCACAGATACGCAGTATTTT
-	-	TRBJ1-3	TRBV6-5	CASGRGPGNTIYF	TGTGCCAGCGGTCGAGGCCCTGGAAACACCATATATTTT
TRBD2	few	TRBJ2-7	TRBV27	CASSFLAGGYDEQYF	TGTGCCAGCAGTTTTTTAGCGGGGGGTTACGACGAGCAGTACTTC
-	-	TRBJ2-2	TRBV6-5	CASSHRVGELFF	TGTGCCAGCAGCCACAGGGTCGGGGAGCTGTTTTTT
TRBD1	-	TRBJ1-5	TRBV28	CASSFSGQVNQPQHF	TGTGCCAGCAGTTTCTCGGGACAGGTCAATCAGCCCCAGCATTTT
TRBD2	-	TRBJ2-3	TRBV7-3	CASSPSGGTDTQYF	TGTGCCAGCAGCCCTAGCGGGGGGACAGATACGCAGTATTTT
-	-	TRBJ2-7	TRBV5-3	CARSSPTYEQYF	TGTGCCAGAAGCAGTCCTACCTACGAGCAGTACTTC
-	-	TRBJ2-1	TRBV4-3	CASSQDITGTYNEQFF	TGCGCCAGCAGCCAAGATATCACAGGGACCTACAATGAGCAGTTCTTC
-	-	TRBJ2-3	TRBV7-2	CASSFRERGRADTQYF	TGTGCCAGCAGCTTTCGGGAGAGAGGGCGGGCAGATACGCAGTATTTT
-	-	TRBJ1-2	TRBV28	CASSLQGLTLYGYTF	TGTGCCAGCAGTTTGCAGGGGCTAACCCTCTATGGCTACACCTTC
-	-	TRBJ1-5	TRBV7-8	CASSFAGGQPQHF	TGTGCCAGCAGCTTCGCAGGTGGCCAGCCCCAGCATTTT
TRBD2	-	TRBJ2-7	TRBV28	CASSLLGGEGLYEQYF	TGTGCCAGCAGTTTATTGGGGGGGGAGGGCCTCTACGAGCAGTACTTC
TRBD1	-	TRBJ1-3	TRBV7-9	CASSSNRGPGNTIYF	TGTGCCAGCAGCTCTAACAGGGGGCCTGGAAACACCATATATTTT
-	-	TRBJ2-7	TRBV7-2	CASSLAQTIYEQYF	TGTGCCAGCAGCTTAGCCCAGACAATCTACGAGCAGTACTTC
-	once	TRBJ2-1	TRBV28	CASSLVRENEQFF	TGTGCCAGCAGTTTGGTCCGGGAGAATGAGCAGTTCTTC
TRBD1	-	TRBJ1-5	TRBV5-1	CASSLGTGDYSNQPQHF	TGCGCCAGCAGCTTAGGGACAGGGGATTATAGCAATCAGCCCCAGCATTTT
-	-	TRBJ2-7	TRBV10-3	CAIRGARDEQYF	TGTGCCATCAGGGGGGCGCGGGACGAGCAGTACTTC
-	few	TRBJ2-7	TRBV25-1	CASGRGYEQYF	TGTGCCAGCGGCCGAGGCTACGAGCAGTACTTC
-	-	TRBJ2-3	TRBV28	CASSSASTDTQYF	TGTGCCAGTTCTAGCGCTAGCACAGATACGCAGTATTTT
-	-	TRBJ2-5	TRBV19	CASSSYRALGETQYF	TGTGCCAGTAGTTCCTACAGGGCTCTAGGCGAGACCCAGTACTTC
-	-	TRBJ2-7	TRBV15	CATSREGAGLYEQYF	TGTGCCACCAGCAGAGAGGGGGCAGGACTCTACGAGCAGTACTTC
TRBD1	-	TRBJ1-4	TRBV5-1	CASSLGDSLNEKLFF	TGCGCCAGCAGCTTGGGGGACAGCCTTAATGAAAAACTGTTTTTT
-	-	TRBJ1-1	TRBV7-2	CASSPRQLNTEAFF	TGTGCCAGCAGCCCTCGACAGCTGAACACTGAAGCTTTCTTT
-	-	TRBJ2-1	TRBV27	CASSNAGGGPYNEQFF	TGTGCCAGCTCAAACGCCGGAGGGGGCCCTTACAATGAGCAGTTCTTC
-	few	TRBJ2-7	TRBV7-2	CASSLVERGEQYF	TGTGCCAGCAGCTTAGTTGAACGAGGCGAGCAGTACTTC
-	-	TRBJ1-2	TRBV5-1	CASSLEGVNGYTF	TGCGCCAGCAGCTTGGAAGGGGTTAATGGCTACACCTTC